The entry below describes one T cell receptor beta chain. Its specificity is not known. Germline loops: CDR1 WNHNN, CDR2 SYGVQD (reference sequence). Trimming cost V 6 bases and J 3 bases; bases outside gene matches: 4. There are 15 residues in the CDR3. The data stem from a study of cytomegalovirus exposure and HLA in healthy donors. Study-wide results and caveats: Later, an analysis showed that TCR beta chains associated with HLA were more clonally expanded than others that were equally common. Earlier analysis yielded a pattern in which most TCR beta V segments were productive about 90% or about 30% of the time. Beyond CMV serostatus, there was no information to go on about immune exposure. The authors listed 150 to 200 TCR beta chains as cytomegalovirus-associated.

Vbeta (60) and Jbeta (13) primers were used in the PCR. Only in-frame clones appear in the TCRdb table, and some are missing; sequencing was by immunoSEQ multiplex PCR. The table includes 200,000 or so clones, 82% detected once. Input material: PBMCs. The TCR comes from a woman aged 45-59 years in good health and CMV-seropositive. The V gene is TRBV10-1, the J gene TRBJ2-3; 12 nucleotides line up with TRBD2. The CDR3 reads CASSPGLAGTDTQYF. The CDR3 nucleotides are TGCGCCAGCAGCCCCGGACTAGCGGGAACAGATACGCAGTATTTT.